These 28 T cell receptor beta chains were sequenced from one sample in a study of PD-L1 blockade in urothelial cancer. Sequencing was performed with immunoSEQ multiplex PCR; in TCRdb, only in-frame clones are kept and a portion is missing. The sample consists of roughly 30,000 clones, under 90% of them appearing once. Time point noted: pretreatment peripheral blood. The specimen comprised PBMCs, sampled around atezolizumab (anti-PD-L1) treatment. All receptors come from a man aged 60-69 years with urothelial cancer.

The chain uses TRBV27 and TRBJ2-1; 7 bases are shared with TRBD2. Trimming at V came to 6 bases and at J to 4 bases, leaving 6 bases not matched to a gene. This CDR3 contains 14 residues. Germline CDR1 and CDR2: MNHEY and SMNVEV (reference sequence). CDR3 in DNA: TGTGCCAGCAGCCTAAGCGGGACTTACAATGAGCAGTTCTTC. Translation gives CASSLSGTYNEQFF.

CDR3 sequence reads: CAGIIGTGLASYEQYF. The CDR3 region has the DNA TGTGCCGGGATTATCGGCACGGGTCTAGCGTCCTACGAGCAGTACTTC. This chain uses TRBV30 with TRBJ2-7, with D perhaps matching TRBD2 (6 bases). The CDR3 spans 16 residues. V dropped 8 bases and J dropped 1 base, with 24 bases sitting between them. Germline CDR1 is GTSNPN and CDR2 is SVGIG (reference sequence).

This chain connects TRBV7-6 to TRBJ2-5; tentative D call: TRBD1 (6 bases). Deletions cut 7 bases from V and 4 bases from J, with 16 bases between. The CDR3 contains 14 residues. Germline-derived CDR1 and CDR2 are SGHVS and FNYEAQ. The CDR3, as DNA: TGTGCCAGCACCCAGGGGCAGGGGATAGAGACCCAGTACTTC. As protein: CASTQGQGIETQYF.

In DNA, the CDR3 is TGCGCCAGCAGACCCTCGGGCACCGGGGAGCTGTTTTTT. Its protein product is CASRPSGTGELFF. The chain combines TRBV10-1 with TRBJ2-2; D gene uncertain. The CDR3 is 13 residues long. With 6 bases removed from V and 4 bases from J, the gap between germline ends came to 9 bases. Germline V gives CDR1 WNHNN, CDR2 SYGVQD (reference sequence).

The V and J genes are TRBV18 and TRBJ1-4; maybe TRBD1 (6 bases). The germline V and J ends were trimmed by 5 bases and 8 bases, with 18 bases remaining between them. The germline CDR1 and CDR2 sequences are KGHSH and LQKENI. The CDR3 length is 15 residues. The DNA for the CDR3 is TGTGCCAGCTCAGTAACGTCAGGGGAACGGGAAAAACTGTTTTTT. Translating it yields CASSVTSGEREKLFF.

The table lists this clone with a count of one. The chain uses TRBV2 and TRBJ2-1; unclear D gene. The CDR3 is 13 residues long. With 8 bases removed from V and 0 bases from J, the gap between germline ends came to 8 bases. Germline V gene data show CDR1 as SNHLY and CDR2 as FYNNEI. The CDR3 loop is CASVQASYNEQFF. CDR3 nucleotides: TGTGCCAGCGTCCAGGCCTCCTACAATGAGCAGTTCTTC.

The chain carries TRBV5-6 and TRBJ1-2; tentatively, D is TRBD1 (6 bases). CDR1 is SGHDT, CDR2 YYEEEE, per germline. The germline V and J ends were trimmed by 0 bases and 7 bases, with 10 bases remaining between them. This CDR3 region has 13 residues. For the CDR3, the DNA is TGTGCCAGCAGCTTGGACAGGGTGGGTGGCTACACCTTC. This gives the protein CASSLDRVGGYTF.

The gene calls are TRBV18 and TRBJ2-1, with 10 positions matching TRBD2. This CDR3 contains 16 residues. The V segment lost 2 bases and the J segment 6 bases; nucleotides outside the gene matches: 7. Germline lookup yields CDR1 KGHSH and CDR2 LQKENI. The CDR3 is CASSPSASGSPNEQFF. The CDR3 DNA sequence: TGTGCCAGCTCACCATCTGCTAGCGGGAGTCCCAATGAGCAGTTCTTC.

The chain employs TRBV30 and TRBJ2-3; 9 bases line up with TRBD1. The CDR3 is made up of 15 amino acids. CDR1 is GTSNPN, CDR2 SVGIG, per germline (reference sequence). V was pared by 3 bases and J by 5 bases, with 9 bases of the junction left unmatched. The CDR3 spells CAWSPGTGRGDTQYF. The CDR3 coding sequence is TGTGCCTGGAGCCCGGGGACAGGGCGGGGAGATACGCAGTATTTT.

The V gene is TRBV15, the J gene TRBJ2-5; 8 bases fit TRBD2. From germline, CDR1 is LNHNV and CDR2 YYDKDF (reference sequence). The CDR3 totals 14 residues. The J segment lost 1 base and the V segment lost 4 bases, leaving 2 bases of the junction unmatched. This CDR3 reads CATSMGLVQETQYF. Here the CDR3 DNA reads TGTGCCACCAGCATGGGACTAGTCCAAGAGACCCAGTACTTC.

The rearrangement links TRBV30 to TRBJ2-7; D is possibly TRBD2 (6 bases). CDR3 length equals 13 residues. CDR1 and CDR2 (germline): GTSNPN, SVGIG (reference sequence). Trimming left V 2 bases short and J 0 bases short, with 8 bases between. The CDR3 protein is CAWSKTSSYEQYF. The CDR3 DNA reads TGTGCCTGGAGTAAGACTAGCTCCTACGAGCAGTACTTC.

The CDR3 DNA reads as TGCAGCGTTGAATTCCCACAGGGGCGTTACAATGAGCAGTTCTTC. Translated, it gives CSVEFPQGRYNEQFF. The rearrangement links TRBV29-1 to TRBJ2-1, with 7 bases aligning to TRBD1. Looked up from germline, CDR1 is SQVTM and CDR2 is ANQGSEA. This CDR3 spans 15 amino acids. With 2 bases clipped from V and 4 bases from J, the junction kept 8 bases outside the gene matches.

This chain uses TRBV9 with TRBJ2-1; TRBD1 agrees at 8 bases. This CDR3 contains 15 residues. Unmatched junction bases numbered 6, after V lost 3 bases and J lost 4 bases. Germline V lookup: CDR1 SGDLS, CDR2 YYNGEE. CDR3 residues: CASSADRGQYNEQFF. The CDR3 region has the DNA TGTGCCAGCAGCGCTGACAGGGGCCAATACAATGAGCAGTTCTTC.

The V call is TRBV11-1, the J call TRBJ1-2, with 7 bases identical to TRBD1. The germline V gene has CDR1 SGHAT and CDR2 FQDESV (reference sequence). CDR3 size: 15 residues. V gave up 2 bases and J gave up 4 bases; unmatched junction bases: 7. The CDR3 nucleotides are TGTGCCAGCAGCTTATCACCGGGACAGCTCTATGGCTACACCTTC. Translated, it gives CASSLSPGQLYGYTF.

The rearrangement links TRBV5-6 to TRBJ1-5; D gene unclear. With 4 bases removed from V and 0 bases from J, the gap between germline ends came to 8 bases. Per the germline V gene, CDR1 is SGHDT and CDR2 is YYEEEE. This CDR3 is built from 14 residues. The DNA of the CDR3 is TGTGCCAGCAGCCGCGTGTATAGCAATCAGCCCCAGCATTTT. This sequence encodes CASSRVYSNQPQHF.

This clone has a single count. V gene TRBV2 combines with J gene TRBJ1-3; D not resolved. CDR1 and CDR2 (germline): SNHLY, FYNNEI. V gave up 2 bases and J gave up 4 bases, with 15 bases separating them. The CDR3 runs to 16 residues. The CDR3 reads CASSEFSVAGGNTIYF. In DNA form, the CDR3 reads TGTGCCAGCAGTGAATTCTCAGTGGCGGGCGGAAACACCATATATTTT.

CDR3 in amino acids: CASSHPIVLGNWGQGALEAQHF. The CDR3 DNA follows: TGTGCCAGCAGCCATCCCATTGTACTGGGTAACTGGGGACAGGGGGCTCTAGAGGCCCAGCATTTT. The genes are TRBV9 and TRBJ1-5; TRBD1 matches 12 bases. V lost 4 bases, J lost 11 bases, and 31 bases stayed unmatched. Germline assignment: CDR1 SGDLS and CDR2 YYNGEE. This CDR3 is built from 22 residues.

The CDR3 DNA sequence: TGTGCCAGCAGCTTAACCGGCGTGGGGGCGGAGTATGGCTACACCTTC. Translating gives CASSLTGVGAEYGYTF. The rearrangement joins TRBV7-3 to TRBJ1-2; D perhaps matches TRBD1 (6 bases). Trimming removed 0 bases from V and 5 bases from J, with 16 bases in between. The CDR3 totals 16 residues. The germline CDR1 and CDR2 sequences are SGHTA and FQGTGA. Full variable domain (remainder filled in from reference TRBV7-3 and TRBJ1-2): GAGVSQTPSNKVTEKGKYVELRCDPISGHTALYWYRQSLGQGPEFLIYFQGTGAADDSGLPNDRFFAVRPEGSVSTLKIQRTERGDSAVYLCASSLTGVGAEYGYTFGSGTRLTVV.

This chain joins TRBV30 and TRBJ1-1; TRBD1 aligns across 8 bases. The CDR3 is 14 residues long. Unmatched junction bases numbered 3, after V lost 3 bases and J lost 0 bases. CDR1 and CDR2 (germline): GTSNPN, SVGIG (reference sequence). CDR3 bases: TGTGCCTGGAGCCCGGGACAGGTGAACACTGAAGCTTTCTTT. This sequence encodes CAWSPGQVNTEAFF.

The J gene is TRBJ2-5, the V gene TRBV5-1; D perhaps matches TRBD2 (6 bases). The germline V gene encodes CDR1 SGHRS and CDR2 YFSETQ. The CDR3 is 14 amino acids. Trimming pared 3 bases from V and 4 bases from J, leaving 13 bases between. The CDR3 sequence: CASSSAGIGETQYF. DNA for the CDR3: TGCGCCAGCAGCTCCGCGGGAATCGGAGAGACCCAGTACTTC.

The CDR3 loop reads CASSVDTRRTGANSGNTIYF. The CDR3 DNA is TGTGCCAGCAGCGTAGATACGAGGAGGACAGGGGCTAACTCTGGAAACACCATATATTTT. The J gene is TRBJ1-3, the V gene TRBV9, with 9 nucleotides matching TRBD1. This CDR3 spans 20 amino acids. Germline trimming cut 0 bases from V and 0 bases from J; bases unmatched to any gene: 13. Per the germline V gene, CDR1 is SGDLS and CDR2 is YYNGEE.

V and J are TRBV23-1 and TRBJ2-1; weak D call: TRBD1 (6 bases). TRBV23-1 is filed as an ORF, its function uncertain. This CDR3 comprises 14 residues. Trimming took off 2 bases at V and 6 bases at J, with 11 bases between the two ends. The CDR3 sequence: CASSQGLQGNEQFF. DNA for the CDR3: TGCGCCAGCAGTCAAGGATTACAGGGCAATGAGCAGTTCTTC.

In its sample, this clone was seen many times. The V call is TRBV21-1, the J call TRBJ2-4; TRBD2 was called by the table and not checked on the DNA. TRBV21-1 represents a pseudogene. The CDR3 loop spans 16 amino acids. The CDR3 here is CASSTPGLLAKNIQYF. The CDR3 region has the DNA TGTGCCAGCAGCACACCGGGACTGCTAGCCAAAAACATTCAGTACTTC.

There are a few counts of this clone. The V call is TRBV9, the J call TRBJ1-1; D may be TRBD1 (5 bases). Trimming stripped 4 bases from V and 4 bases from J, with 17 bases between. The CDR3 runs to 15 residues. The V gene's germline CDR1 is SGDLS and CDR2 YYNGEE. In DNA, the CDR3 is TGTGCCAGCAGCCCTAAACAGGCGGTCGCCACTGAAGCTTTCTTT. Amino acid sequence: CASSPKQAVATEAFF.

The rearrangement joins TRBV7-2 to TRBJ2-7; D ambiguous. Germline V gene sequence: CDR1 SGHTA, CDR2 FQGNSA. V shed 7 bases and J shed 0 bases, with 16 bases lying between them. The CDR3 extends over 15 amino acids. The CDR3 protein is CASMAAGFSSYEQYF. CDR3 in DNA: TGTGCCAGCATGGCAGCCGGGTTTAGCTCCTACGAGCAGTACTTC.

The rearrangement joins TRBV6-1 to TRBJ2-1, with 9 bases identical to TRBD2. CDR1 and CDR2 (germline): MNHNS, SASEGT. The CDR3 loop spans 14 amino acids. V dropped 5 bases and J dropped 9; count of bases not matched to a gene: 8. The CDR3 DNA follows: TGTGCCAGCAGTAGCGGGAGGACCGACAGTGAGCAGTTCTTC. It translates to CASSSGRTDSEQFF.

The CDR3 spells CATGFRTGELFF. CDR3 in DNA: TGTGCAACAGGGTTCCGGACCGGGGAGCTGTTTTTT. The chain is built from TRBV7-7 and TRBJ2-2; a possible D gene is TRBD1 (6 bases). From germline, CDR1 is SSHAT and CDR2 FNYEAQ (reference sequence). CDR3 size: 12 residues.

The genes are TRBV28 and TRBJ1-6; 9 bases are a match to TRBD1. The CDR3 loop spans 19 amino acids. The V gene end was trimmed by 5 bases and the J gene end by 2 bases; junction bases not matched to a gene: 13. Per germline, CDR1 MDHEN and CDR2 SYDVKM. CDR3 residues: CASSAGDRVFKTYNSPLHF. Here the CDR3 DNA reads TGTGCCAGCAGTGCCGGGGACAGGGTTTTTAAGACCTATAATTCACCCCTCCACTTT.